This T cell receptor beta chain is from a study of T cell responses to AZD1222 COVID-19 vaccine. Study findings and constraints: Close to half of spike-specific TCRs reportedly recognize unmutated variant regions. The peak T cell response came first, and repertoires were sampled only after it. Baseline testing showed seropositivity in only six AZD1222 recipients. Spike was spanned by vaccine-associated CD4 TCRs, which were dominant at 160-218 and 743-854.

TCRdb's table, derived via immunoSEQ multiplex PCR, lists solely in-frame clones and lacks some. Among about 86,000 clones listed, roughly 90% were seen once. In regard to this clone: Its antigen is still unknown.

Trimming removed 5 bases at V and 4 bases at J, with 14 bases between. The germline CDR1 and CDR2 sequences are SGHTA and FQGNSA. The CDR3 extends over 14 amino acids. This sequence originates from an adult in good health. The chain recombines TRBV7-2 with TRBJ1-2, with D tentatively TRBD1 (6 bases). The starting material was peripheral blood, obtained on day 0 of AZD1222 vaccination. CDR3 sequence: CASSKGGGLYGYTF. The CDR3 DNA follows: TGTGCCAGCAGCAAAGGCGGGGGGCTCTATGGCTACACCTTC.